This T cell receptor (beta chain) was identified during a study of shared clonotypes between healthy human individuals. Study observations and caveats: Roughly 5% of naive CD4 clonotypes were shared across a handful of donors.

CD45RO negativity and positive selection for CCR7 defined naive CD8 cells, a population that excluded terminally differentiated effector memory CD45RA+ cells. Under the authors' procedure: ImmunoSEQ only sent back junction sequences with no quality scores, so filtering was done differently. Profiling relied on immunoSEQ multiplex PCR, and the TCRdb table lists in-frame clones only, not all of them. V and J calls plus clone size are reproduced from that table; the DNA served to infer D and trimming. The sample yields about 870,000 clones, about 92% seen once. In the case of this clone: Its antigen remains unidentified.

Sequencing was done on a sample of naive CD8+ T cells sorted from blood. This TCR was recovered from a young man in good health.

The CDR3 reads CASRELAGGRWNEQFF. The DNA for the CDR3 is TGTGCCAGCAGGGAACTAGCGGGAGGTCGTTGGAATGAGCAGTTCTTC. This rearrangement joins TRBV21-1 to TRBJ2-1; the table's D call, TRBD2, has no DNA check behind it. TRBV21-1 is reported as a pseudogene. There are 16 residues in the CDR3.